A selection of T cell receptor beta chains follows, all from one sample in a study of blood T cell repertoires in COVID-19. Clones were sequenced by immunoSEQ multiplex PCR, and TCRdb holds only the in-frame ones, with some missing. The sample lists some 200,000 clones, 87% occurring once. Material for sequencing was peripheral blood. These receptors originate from a man aged 60-69 years with active or convalescent COVID-19. The CDR3 runs from the conserved cysteine through the conserved F or W. The order of the fields is V gene, D gene, J gene, clone size, CDR3 DNA, CDR3 protein. A D gene is named only where the DNA matches it firmly. For some rows the clone size is stated as once, few or many, or as a class when expanded; others skip it.

V gene: TRBV19
D gene: TRBD1
J gene: TRBJ2-1
clone size: once
CDR3 DNA: TGTGCCAGTAGTATCCAGGGGGTCAATCGGTACAATGAGCAGTTCTTC
CDR3 protein: CASSIQGVNRYNEQFF

V gene: TRBV5-6
D gene: .
J gene: TRBJ1-5
clone size: .
CDR3 DNA: TGTGCCAGCAGCTTCTTCTCTCGGGATCAGCCCCAGCATTTT
CDR3 protein: CASSFFSRDQPQHF

V gene: TRBV6-1
D gene: TRBD1
J gene: TRBJ2-7
clone size: .
CDR3 DNA: TGTGCCAGCAGTGAGACAGGGGGAGAATACGAGCAGTACTTC
CDR3 protein: CASSETGGEYEQYF

V gene: TRBV25-1
D gene: TRBD1
J gene: TRBJ2-7
clone size: .
CDR3 DNA: TGTGCCAGCAGTGTGGGGGACAGGGTCGCCGAGCAGTACTTC
CDR3 protein: CASSVGDRVAEQYF

V gene: TRBV11-3
D gene: .
J gene: TRBJ1-5
clone size: .
CDR3 DNA: TGTGCCAGCAGAAAGGAGAGCAATCAGCCCCAGCATTTT
CDR3 protein: CASRKESNQPQHF

V gene: TRBV7-3
D gene: TRBD2
J gene: TRBJ2-1
clone size: .
CDR3 DNA: TGTGCCAGCAGCACACCTAGCGGGGGTTGGTTCTTC
CDR3 protein: CASSTPSGGWFF

V gene: TRBV3-1/TRBV3-2
D gene: .
J gene: TRBJ2-1
clone size: .
CDR3 DNA: TGTGCCAGCGGTCTTACAATCGGGGAGCAGTTCTTC
CDR3 protein: CASGLTIGEQFF

V gene: TRBV27
D gene: .
J gene: TRBJ1-5
clone size: .
CDR3 DNA: TGTGCCAGCAGTTTAGGGAGGGGACGGTCCCCGAGGGGCAATCAGCCCCAGCATTTT
CDR3 protein: CASSLGRGRSPRGNQPQHF

V gene: TRBV6-5
D gene: .
J gene: TRBJ1-5
clone size: .
CDR3 DNA: TGTGCCAGCAGTCGGGGCGGGGGAAGAAATCAGCCCCAGCATTTT
CDR3 protein: CASSRGGGRNQPQHF

V gene: TRBV2
D gene: .
J gene: TRBJ1-3
clone size: .
CDR3 DNA: TGTGCCAGCGGGGGGGGAAACACCATATATTTT
CDR3 protein: CASGGGNTIYF

V gene: TRBV7-2
D gene: .
J gene: TRBJ2-5
clone size: few
CDR3 DNA: TGTGCCAGCAGCCCGAGGAGAGAGACCCAGTACTTC
CDR3 protein: CASSPRRETQYF

V gene: TRBV5-1
D gene: .
J gene: TRBJ2-7
clone size: .
CDR3 DNA: TGCGCCAGCAGCTTGGCCGCTGGGCCCGAGCAGTACTTC
CDR3 protein: CASSLAAGPEQYF

V gene: TRBV19
D gene: .
J gene: TRBJ1-5
clone size: .
CDR3 DNA: TGTGCCAGTAGTATCGGCGGGTTCTCGAATCAGCCCCAGCATTTT
CDR3 protein: CASSIGGFSNQPQHF

V gene: TRBV7-8
D gene: .
J gene: TRBJ2-3
clone size: .
CDR3 DNA: TGTGCCAGCAGCTTACTCCGGGTCCTAGATACGCAGTATTTT
CDR3 protein: CASSLLRVLDTQYF

V gene: TRBV19
D gene: .
J gene: TRBJ1-5
clone size: .
CDR3 DNA: TGTGCCACCATGGGCAGGGCTTATAGCAATCAGCCCCAGCATTTT
CDR3 protein: CATMGRAYSNQPQHF

V gene: TRBV19
D gene: .
J gene: TRBJ1-5
clone size: .
CDR3 DNA: TGTGCCAGTACAGGTTCCCTCAATCAGCCCCAGCATTTT
CDR3 protein: CASTGSLNQPQHF

V gene: TRBV12-3/TRBV12-4
D gene: .
J gene: TRBJ1-2
clone size: .
CDR3 DNA: TGTGCCAGCAGGCGGCGCACCCCCTATGGCTACACCTTC
CDR3 protein: CASRRRTPYGYTF

V gene: TRBV9
D gene: TRBD2
J gene: TRBJ2-1
clone size: .
CDR3 DNA: TGTGCCAGCAGCCTTAGCGGGGGTCGCTACAATGAGCAGTTCTTC
CDR3 protein: CASSLSGGRYNEQFF

V gene: TRBV30
D gene: TRBD2
J gene: TRBJ2-1
clone size: .
CDR3 DNA: TGTGCCTGGAGTGTTCTAAGCGGGGCCTACAATGAGCAGTTCTTC
CDR3 protein: CAWSVLSGAYNEQFF

V gene: TRBV5-4
D gene: .
J gene: TRBJ2-1
clone size: .
CDR3 DNA: TGTGCCAGCAGCTTTAAGACAAGTACCTACAATGAGCAGTTCTTC
CDR3 protein: CASSFKTSTYNEQFF

V gene: TRBV6-4
D gene: .
J gene: TRBJ1-2
clone size: .
CDR3 DNA: TGTGCCAGCATTGGGTGGGGGCCCAATAAAAACTATGGCTACACCTTC
CDR3 protein: CASIGWGPNKNYGYTF

V gene: TRBV7-9
D gene: TRBD2
J gene: TRBJ2-3
clone size: .
CDR3 DNA: TGTGCCTGCGGGAGGGGGGTCACAGATACGCAGTATTTT
CDR3 protein: CACGRGVTDTQYF

V gene: TRBV7-2
D gene: TRBD2
J gene: TRBJ2-1
clone size: once
CDR3 DNA: TGTGCCAGCAGCCCCTGGACTAGCGGGGTCTATGAGCAGTTCTTC
CDR3 protein: CASSPWTSGVYEQFF

V gene: TRBV18
D gene: TRBD1
J gene: TRBJ1-1
clone size: .
CDR3 DNA: TGTGCGTCTACCGGACAGGTGAACACTGAAGCTTTCTTT
CDR3 protein: CASTGQVNTEAFF

V gene: TRBV7-9
D gene: TRBD2
J gene: TRBJ2-7
clone size: .
CDR3 DNA: TGTGCCAGCAGCTTAACCGGGGGGGCATCCTACGAGCAGTACTTC
CDR3 protein: CASSLTGGASYEQYF

V gene: TRBV15
D gene: .
J gene: TRBJ1-6
clone size: .
CDR3 DNA: TGTGCCACCAGCAGAGATCAAACAGGGAGTTCACCCCTCCACTTT
CDR3 protein: CATSRDQTGSSPLHF

V gene: TRBV7-3
D gene: .
J gene: TRBJ1-3
clone size: .
CDR3 DNA: TGTGCCAGCAGCTCCAGGCCAAGCTCTGGAAACACCATATATTTT
CDR3 protein: CASSSRPSSGNTIYF

V gene: TRBV7-2
D gene: TRBD1
J gene: TRBJ2-2
clone size: .
CDR3 DNA: TGTGCCAGCAGCTCGTACAGGGGCACCGGGGAGCTGTTTTTT
CDR3 protein: CASSSYRGTGELFF

V gene: TRBV28
D gene: TRBD2
J gene: TRBJ2-5
clone size: .
CDR3 DNA: TGTGCCAGCAGTCCTCCGGGACTAGCGGGGGCCAGGGAGACCCAGTACTTC
CDR3 protein: CASSPPGLAGARETQYF

V gene: TRBV6-5
D gene: .
J gene: TRBJ2-7
clone size: .
CDR3 DNA: TGTGCCAGTCTCAAAGAGGGAAGCGATATAGAGCAGTACTTC
CDR3 protein: CASLKEGSDIEQYF

V gene: TRBV3-1/TRBV3-2
D gene: TRBD1
J gene: TRBJ1-2
clone size: .
CDR3 DNA: TGTGCCAGCAGCTTCTCTACAGGGGCCCGGGGCTACACCTTC
CDR3 protein: CASSFSTGARGYTF

V gene: TRBV5-6
D gene: .
J gene: TRBJ1-1
clone size: .
CDR3 DNA: TGTGCCAGCAGCTTGCAACAGGGGAACACTGAAGCTTTCTTT
CDR3 protein: CASSLQQGNTEAFF

V gene: TRBV6-1
D gene: .
J gene: TRBJ2-1
clone size: .
CDR3 DNA: TGTGCCAGCAGTAGACTACCCTCCTACAATGAGCAGTTCTTC
CDR3 protein: CASSRLPSYNEQFF

V gene: TRBV29-1
D gene: TRBD1
J gene: TRBJ2-5
clone size: .
CDR3 DNA: TGCAGCGTGAACAGGGGTCAAGAGACCCAGTACTTC
CDR3 protein: CSVNRGQETQYF

V gene: TRBV29-1
D gene: TRBD1
J gene: TRBJ2-7
clone size: few
CDR3 DNA: TGCAGCGTTGAAGAGGGGACAGGAGAGTCAGACGAGCAGTACTTC
CDR3 protein: CSVEEGTGESDEQYF

V gene: TRBV4-1
D gene: TRBD2
J gene: TRBJ2-3
clone size: .
CDR3 DNA: TGCGCCAGCAGCCAAGACCCCCCCCTAGCGGGGGGGGAAGATACGCAGTATTTT
CDR3 protein: CASSQDPPLAGGEDTQYF

V gene: TRBV11-3
D gene: .
J gene: TRBJ1-5
clone size: .
CDR3 DNA: TGTGCCAGCAGCTTAGTCGGACCGGGGGGCAATCAGCCCCAGCATTTT
CDR3 protein: CASSLVGPGGNQPQHF

V gene: TRBV11-2
D gene: TRBD1
J gene: TRBJ1-1
clone size: .
CDR3 DNA: TGTGCCAGCAGCCCAGCCGGGACAGGGGGCACTGAAGCTTTCTTT
CDR3 protein: CASSPAGTGGTEAFF

V gene: TRBV3-1/TRBV3-2
D gene: .
J gene: TRBJ1-5
clone size: .
CDR3 DNA: TGTGCCAGCAGCCAAGATCTTCCAGGCAATCAGCCCCAGCATTTT
CDR3 protein: CASSQDLPGNQPQHF

V gene: TRBV5-1
D gene: .
J gene: TRBJ2-5
clone size: .
CDR3 DNA: TGCGCCAGCAGCTTGGCCCCACAGACGGAGACCCAGTACTTC
CDR3 protein: CASSLAPQTETQYF

V gene: TRBV18
D gene: TRBD1
J gene: TRBJ2-7
clone size: .
CDR3 DNA: TGTGCCAGCTCACCCGGACAGGGTGTCTACGAGCAGTACTTC
CDR3 protein: CASSPGQGVYEQYF

V gene: TRBV9
D gene: .
J gene: TRBJ2-5
clone size: .
CDR3 DNA: TGTGCCAGCAGCCTCGGAGTCCAAGAGACCCAGTACTTC
CDR3 protein: CASSLGVQETQYF